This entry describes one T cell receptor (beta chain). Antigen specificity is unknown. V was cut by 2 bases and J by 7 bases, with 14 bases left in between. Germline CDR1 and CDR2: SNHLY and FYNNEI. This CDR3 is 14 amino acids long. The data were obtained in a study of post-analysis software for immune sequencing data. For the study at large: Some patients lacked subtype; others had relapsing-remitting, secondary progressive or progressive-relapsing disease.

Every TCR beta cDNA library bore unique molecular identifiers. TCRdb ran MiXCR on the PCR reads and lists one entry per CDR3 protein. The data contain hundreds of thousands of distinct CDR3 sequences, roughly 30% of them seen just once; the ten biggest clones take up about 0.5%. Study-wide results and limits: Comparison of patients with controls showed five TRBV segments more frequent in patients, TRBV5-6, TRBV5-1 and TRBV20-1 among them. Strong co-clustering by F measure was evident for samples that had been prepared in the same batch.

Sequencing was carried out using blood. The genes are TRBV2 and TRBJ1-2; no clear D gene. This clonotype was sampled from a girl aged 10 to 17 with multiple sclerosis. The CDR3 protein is CASSENRPAGGYTF. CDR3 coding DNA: TGTGCCAGCAGTGAAAATCGGCCAGCGGGTGGCTACACCTTC.